This T cell receptor beta chain was recorded in a study of T cells in Graves' hyperthyroidism and ophthalmopathy. CDR1 SGHRS and CDR2 YFSETQ come from the germline V gene. This CDR3 region has 14 residues. Trimming left V 5 bases short and J 2 bases short, with 11 bases between. Amplified regions were TCR beta CDR3 sequences from RNA transcripts. With the HTBI primer set, the TCR CDR3 went through a first round of RT-PCR. TCRdb called the multiplex PCR reads again in MiXCR, with one record for every CDR3 protein. The data contain 300,000 to 450,000 distinct CDR3 sequences, roughly an eighth of them singletons. This clonotype was found many times.

The source material was blood. This clonotype was sampled from a young woman with Graves' hyperthyroidism. The chain carries TRBV5-1 and TRBJ2-1; D might be TRBD2 (6 bases). The DNA for the CDR3 is TGCGCCAGCAGGCCGGGGGAAGCCTACAATGAGCAGTTCTTC. Protein sequence: CASRPGEAYNEQFF.